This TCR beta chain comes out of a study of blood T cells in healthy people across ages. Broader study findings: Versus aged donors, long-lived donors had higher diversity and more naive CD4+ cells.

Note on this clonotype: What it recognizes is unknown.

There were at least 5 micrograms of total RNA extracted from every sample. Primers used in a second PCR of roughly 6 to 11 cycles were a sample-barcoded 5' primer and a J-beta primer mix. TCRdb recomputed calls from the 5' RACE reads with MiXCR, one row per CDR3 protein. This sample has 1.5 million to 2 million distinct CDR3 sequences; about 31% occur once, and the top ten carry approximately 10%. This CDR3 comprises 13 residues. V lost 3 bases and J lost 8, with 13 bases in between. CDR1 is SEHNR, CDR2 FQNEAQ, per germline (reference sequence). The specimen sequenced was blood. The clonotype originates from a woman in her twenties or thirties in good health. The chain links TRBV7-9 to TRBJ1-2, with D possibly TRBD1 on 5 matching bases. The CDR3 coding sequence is TGTGCCAGCAGCTTCCCCTGGGACGTGGGCTACACCTTC. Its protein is CASSFPWDVGYTF.